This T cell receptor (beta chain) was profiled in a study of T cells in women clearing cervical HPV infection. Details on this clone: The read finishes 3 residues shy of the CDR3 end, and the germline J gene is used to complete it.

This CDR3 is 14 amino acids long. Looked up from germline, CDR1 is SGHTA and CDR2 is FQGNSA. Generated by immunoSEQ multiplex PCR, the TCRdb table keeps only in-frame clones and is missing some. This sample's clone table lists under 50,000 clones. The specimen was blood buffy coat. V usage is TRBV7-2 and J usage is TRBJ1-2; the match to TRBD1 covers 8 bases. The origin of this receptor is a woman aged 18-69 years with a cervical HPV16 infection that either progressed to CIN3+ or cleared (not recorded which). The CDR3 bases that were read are TGTGCCAGCAGCTTAGGGACAGGGTTCTACGAC. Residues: CASSLGTGFYD. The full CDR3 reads CASSLGTGFYDYTF.